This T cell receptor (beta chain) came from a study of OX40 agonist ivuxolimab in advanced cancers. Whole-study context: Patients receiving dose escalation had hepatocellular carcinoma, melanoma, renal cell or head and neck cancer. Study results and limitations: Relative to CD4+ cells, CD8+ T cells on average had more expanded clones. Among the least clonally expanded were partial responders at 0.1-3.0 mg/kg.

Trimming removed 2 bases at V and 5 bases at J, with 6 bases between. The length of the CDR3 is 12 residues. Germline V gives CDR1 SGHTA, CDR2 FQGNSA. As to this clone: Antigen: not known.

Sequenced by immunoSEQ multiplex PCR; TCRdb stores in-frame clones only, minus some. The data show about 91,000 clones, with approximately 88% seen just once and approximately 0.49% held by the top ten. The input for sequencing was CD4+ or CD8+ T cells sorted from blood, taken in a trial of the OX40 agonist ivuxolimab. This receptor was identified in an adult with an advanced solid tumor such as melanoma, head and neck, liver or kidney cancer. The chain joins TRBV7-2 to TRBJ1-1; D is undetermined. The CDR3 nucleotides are TGTGCCAGCAGCTTAAAGAGGACTGAAGCTTTCTTT. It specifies CASSLKRTEAFF.